A selection of T cell receptor beta chains follows, all from one sample in a study of STAT5B mutations in CD4+ large granular lymphocyte leukemia. Using immunoSEQ multiplex PCR, the repertoire was profiled, and TCRdb retains in-frame clones only, with some absent. The repertoire holds 25,000 to 40,000 clones, with 60% to 80% as singletons. What was sequenced was CD4+ T cells from blood buffy coats. These receptors were obtained from a human donor in good health. CDR3s include the opening cysteine and the closing phenylalanine or tryptophan. Each record gives: D gene, V gene, clone size, J gene, CDR3 DNA, CDR3 protein. The D gene is left open where the match is weak. Clone size, where shown, is once, few, many, or a class for clones that have expanded.

D: -; V: TRBV6-1; size: -; J: TRBJ1-2; DNA: TGTGCCAGCAGTGCTGGGGTAACTAACTATGGCTACACCTTC; CDR3: CASSAGVTNYGYTF
D: -; V: TRBV4-2; size: few; J: TRBJ2-7; DNA: TGTGCCAGCAGCCAAGACAGCCGCGAGCAGTACTTC; CDR3: CASSQDSREQYF
D: TRBD2; V: TRBV5-4; size: -; J: TRBJ2-1; DNA: TGTGCCAGCAGCTTGGACGCGGGAGGGTACAATGAGCAGTTCTTC; CDR3: CASSLDAGGYNEQFF
D: -; V: TRBV5-8; size: -; J: TRBJ2-1; DNA: TGTGCCAGCAGCTTGGAACGATTCAATGAGCAGTTCTTC; CDR3: CASSLERFNEQFF
D: TRBD1; V: TRBV14; size: -; J: TRBJ2-5; DNA: TGTGCCAGCAGCCTGGACAGGACAACGGGGGAGACCCAGTACTTC; CDR3: CASSLDRTTGETQYF
D: TRBD2; V: TRBV7-2; size: -; J: TRBJ2-7; DNA: TGTGCCAGCAGCTTAGGGGCGGTTTTGCGGGAGGGCCGGTACGAGCAGTACTTC; CDR3: CASSLGAVLREGRYEQYF
D: TRBD1; V: TRBV14; size: few; J: TRBJ1-1; DNA: TGTGCCAGCAGCTTCCTACAGGGGACAGAAGCTTTCTTT; CDR3: CASSFLQGTEAFF
D: -; V: TRBV5-1; size: few; J: TRBJ2-7; DNA: TGCGCCAGCAGCTTGGGGCAGGGTCAACGTGAGCAGTACTTC; CDR3: CASSLGQGQREQYF
D: -; V: TRBV6-6; size: once; J: TRBJ2-3; DNA: TGTGCCAGCAGTTACTCGGGCGGGGTCACAGATACGCAGTATTTT; CDR3: CASSYSGGVTDTQYF
D: -; V: TRBV4-1; size: few; J: TRBJ2-2; DNA: TGCGCCAGCAGCCAAGGTAGGGCAGGCCTGAATCCGGAGCTGTTTTTT; CDR3: CASSQGRAGLNPELFF
D: -; V: TRBV28; size: -; J: TRBJ2-7; DNA: TGTGCCAGCAGTCTCTCCCCCGGTATGGGTTCGAGCTCCTACGAGCAGTACTTC; CDR3: CASSLSPGMGSSSYEQYF
D: TRBD2; V: TRBV7-3; size: -; J: TRBJ2-3; DNA: TGTGCCAGCAGCCCTCGTAGCGGGAACACAGATACGCAGTATTTT; CDR3: CASSPRSGNTDTQYF
D: -; V: TRBV4-2; size: -; J: TRBJ1-2; DNA: TGTGCCAGCAGCCAAATCAGGGAAAGCGGCTATGGCTACACCTTC; CDR3: CASSQIRESGYGYTF
D: -; V: TRBV13; size: -; J: TRBJ1-1; DNA: TGTGCCAGCAGCACCCTATCACGGTTAATGAACACTGAAGCTTTCTTT; CDR3: CASSTLSRLMNTEAFF
D: -; V: TRBV4-1; size: -; J: TRBJ1-3; DNA: TGCGCCAGCGAACCGGGCGACAGTCGAAACACCATATATTTT; CDR3: CASEPGDSRNTIYF
D: -; V: TRBV7-8; size: -; J: TRBJ2-3; DNA: TGTGCCAGCAGCCTCTCCCCTTTTGCAGATACGCAGTATTTT; CDR3: CASSLSPFADTQYF
D: TRBD2; V: TRBV19; size: -; J: TRBJ2-1; DNA: TGTGCCAGTAGTATTGGGACTAGCGGGAGCTATGAGCAGTTCTTC; CDR3: CASSIGTSGSYEQFF
D: -; V: TRBV4-1; size: -; J: TRBJ2-2; DNA: TGCGCCAGCAGCCAAGGAAGTTACGCGAACACCGGGGAGCTGTTTTTT; CDR3: CASSQGSYANTGELFF
D: -; V: TRBV6-1; size: once; J: TRBJ1-1; DNA: TGTGCCAGCAGCGCACAGGGCCTGGGGACTGAAGCTTTCTTT; CDR3: CASSAQGLGTEAFF
D: -; V: TRBV11-3; size: few; J: TRBJ1-1; DNA: TGTGCCAGCAGAGGGGTTGGCACTGAAGCTTTCTTT; CDR3: CASRGVGTEAFF
D: -; V: TRBV10-2; size: -; J: TRBJ1-5; DNA: TGCGCCAGCAGGAGGGGTCCGGGGGAGCCCCAGCATTTT; CDR3: CASRRGPGEPQHF
D: TRBD2; V: TRBV7-2; size: -; J: TRBJ2-5; DNA: TGTGCCAGCAGCGTGGGACTAGCGGGGGGCTTTGGGACCCAGTACTTC; CDR3: CASSVGLAGGFGTQYF
D: -; V: TRBV28; size: -; J: TRBJ1-1; DNA: TGTGCCAGCAGTTTCTCAAGGGGCGAAAAGATGAACACTGAAGCTTTCTTT; CDR3: CASSFSRGEKMNTEAFF
D: TRBD1; V: TRBV2; size: few; J: TRBJ1-4; DNA: TGTGCCAGCGGCCGGGACAGGGGTAATGAAAAACTGTTTTTT; CDR3: CASGRDRGNEKLFF
D: TRBD2; V: TRBV5-6; size: -; J: TRBJ2-1; DNA: TGTGCCAGCAGCTGGACCCAACAACTAGCGGGAAATGAGCAGTTCTTC; CDR3: CASSWTQQLAGNEQFF
D: -; V: TRBV7-9; size: -; J: TRBJ1-6; DNA: TGTGCCAGCAGCGGTTTGGTGTCTAATTCACCCCTCCACTTT; CDR3: CASSGLVSNSPLHF
D: TRBD1; V: TRBV19; size: -; J: TRBJ2-7; DNA: TGTGCCAGTAGCCGGGACAGCTCCTACGAGCAGTACTTC; CDR3: CASSRDSSYEQYF
D: -; V: TRBV11-3; size: -; J: TRBJ1-3; DNA: TGTGCCAGCAGCCCAGAACAGGGCCGCACCATATATTTT; CDR3: CASSPEQGRTIYF
D: TRBD2; V: TRBV2; size: -; J: TRBJ2-3; DNA: TGTGCCAGCAGTGAGAATAGCGGGGGGGCCTCAGATACGCAGTATTTT; CDR3: CASSENSGGASDTQYF
D: -; V: TRBV4-2; size: -; J: TRBJ2-5; DNA: TGTGCCAGCAGCCAAGAATGGGAACTTGGGACCCAGTACTTC; CDR3: CASSQEWELGTQYF
D: -; V: TRBV9; size: few; J: TRBJ1-6; DNA: TGTGCCAGCAGCAATACCATGAATTCACCCCTCCACTTT; CDR3: CASSNTMNSPLHF